These 3 T cell receptor beta chains share one sample of origin, sequenced in a study of cytotoxic CD8 clonotypes in ibrutinib-treated CLL. Assay: immunoSEQ multiplex PCR; the TCRdb copy retains only in-frame clones and omits some. Of a few hundred thousand clones listed, 70% to 80% are singletons. The sample was PBMCs, taken before ibrutinib treatment. The receptors were sampled from a human donor with chronic lymphocytic leukemia.

The J gene is TRBJ2-3, the V gene TRBV7-9, with D possibly being TRBD1 (5 bases). The V gene's germline CDR1 is SEHNR and CDR2 FQNEAQ (reference sequence). Trimming shortened V by 1 base and J by 0 bases, and 8 bases separated the two germline ends. This CDR3 has 15 amino acids. DNA of the CDR3: TGTGCCAGCAGCTTAGGGGGCAGAAGCACAGATACGCAGTATTTT. Translating it yields CASSLGGRSTDTQYF.

The chain has TRBV27 and TRBJ1-5; no firm D call. Per germline, CDR1 MNHEY and CDR2 SMNVEV (reference sequence). V was shortened by 6 bases and J by 5 bases, with 17 bases between the two germline ends. The length of the CDR3 is 15 residues. The CDR3 DNA reads TGTGCCAGCAGCCTGATCAAGCAAAGGGATCAGCCCCAGCATTTT. Its translation is CASSLIKQRDQPQHF.

This clone came up a few times. The chain joins TRBV7-2 to TRBJ1-3; D call uncertain. This CDR3 is 15 amino acids long. Between the trimmed V and J ends, which lost 4 bases and 4 bases, there was a span of 14 bases. Germline CDR1 reads SGHTA; CDR2 reads FQGNSA. CDR3 protein: CASSYAGSSGNTIYF. The CDR3 region has the DNA TGTGCCAGCAGCTACGCTGGGTCATCCGGAAACACCATATATTTT.